The rows below give T cell receptor beta chains drawn from one sample of a study of T cells in Graves' hyperthyroidism and ophthalmopathy. TCRdb called the multiplex PCR reads again in MiXCR, with one record for every CDR3 protein. The table records hundreds of thousands of distinct CDR3 sequences, about 15% of them present only once. Sequences were obtained from blood. The receptors here all came from a woman aged 40-49 years with Graves' hyperthyroidism. The CDR3 runs from the conserved cysteine through the conserved F or W. The order of the fields is V gene, D gene, J gene, clone size, CDR3 DNA, CDR3 protein. D genes are given only for firm matches. Only some rows state a clone size, as once, few, many or a class for expanded clones.

V gene: TRBV5-1
D gene: -
J gene: TRBJ2-7
clone size: many
CDR3 DNA: TGCGCCAGCAGCTTCACGGATGGGGGCTACGAGCAGTACTTC
CDR3 protein: CASSFTDGGYEQYF

V gene: TRBV19
D gene: -
J gene: TRBJ1-2
clone size: -
CDR3 DNA: TGTGCCAGTAGTCTCGGGCTCCTCGGAGGCTACACCTTC
CDR3 protein: CASSLGLLGGYTF

V gene: TRBV27
D gene: -
J gene: TRBJ1-5
clone size: -
CDR3 DNA: TGTGCCAGCAGTTTAATGGGACACCGCGTACTTAGCAATCAGCCCCAGCATTTT
CDR3 protein: CASSLMGHRVLSNQPQHF

V gene: TRBV10-3
D gene: -
J gene: TRBJ2-7
clone size: -
CDR3 DNA: TGTGCCATCAATTGGCGGGGTCCCCTCTTCTACGAGCAGTACTTC
CDR3 protein: CAINWRGPLFYEQYF

V gene: TRBV27
D gene: TRBD2
J gene: TRBJ2-3
clone size: -
CDR3 DNA: TGTGCCAGCAGTTCGCGACTAGCGGAACGCACAGATACGCAGTATTTT
CDR3 protein: CASSSRLAERTDTQYF

V gene: TRBV3-1
D gene: -
J gene: TRBJ2-3
clone size: -
CDR3 DNA: TGTGCCAGCAGCCATACTGCCGGGTCCTACACAGATACGCAGTATTTT
CDR3 protein: CASSHTAGSYTDTQYF

V gene: TRBV27
D gene: TRBD2
J gene: TRBJ2-1
clone size: -
CDR3 DNA: TGTGCCAGCAGTACCACCGGGACTAGCGGAAAACTCTACAATGAGCAGTTCTTC
CDR3 protein: CASSTTGTSGKLYNEQFF

V gene: TRBV18
D gene: -
J gene: TRBJ1-6
clone size: many
CDR3 DNA: TGTGCCAGCTCACTATCTTCACAACGGGGGGATTCACCCCTCCACTTT
CDR3 protein: CASSLSSQRGDSPLHF

V gene: TRBV7-3
D gene: TRBD1
J gene: TRBJ2-1
clone size: few
CDR3 DNA: TGTGCCAGCAGCTTATTTGGCCCACAGGGGCAGCAGTTCTTC
CDR3 protein: CASSLFGPQGQQFF

V gene: TRBV28
D gene: TRBD2
J gene: TRBJ2-1
clone size: many
CDR3 DNA: TGTGCCAGCAGTTCCATCGGGACTAGCTCGTACAATGAGCAGTTCTTC
CDR3 protein: CASSSIGTSSYNEQFF

V gene: TRBV14
D gene: TRBD2
J gene: TRBJ2-7
clone size: few
CDR3 DNA: TGTGCCAGCAGCCAAGCCCTTCAGGATGTCGGGACTAGCGGGAGTCTATCCTACGAGCAGTACTTC
CDR3 protein: CASSQALQDVGTSGSLSYEQYF

V gene: TRBV5-1
D gene: -
J gene: TRBJ2-6
clone size: many
CDR3 DNA: TGCGCCAGCAGCTTGACAGTGGACGGGGCCAACGTCCTGACTTTC
CDR3 protein: CASSLTVDGANVLTF

V gene: TRBV2
D gene: TRBD1
J gene: TRBJ1-5
clone size: -
CDR3 DNA: TGTGCCAGCAGTCCCGTAGGGCAGGGGGGTTTTCAGCCCCAGCATTTT
CDR3 protein: CASSPVGQGGFQPQHF

V gene: TRBV27
D gene: TRBD2
J gene: TRBJ2-5
clone size: many
CDR3 DNA: TGTGCCAGCAGCCAAGGGACTAGCGGGTACCAAGAGACCCAGTACTTC
CDR3 protein: CASSQGTSGYQETQYF

V gene: TRBV19
D gene: TRBD2
J gene: TRBJ2-1
clone size: -
CDR3 DNA: TGTGCCAGTAGTATAGATAGGACTAGGAATGAGCAGTTCTTC
CDR3 protein: CASSIDRTRNEQFF

V gene: TRBV2
D gene: TRBD1
J gene: TRBJ1-2
clone size: many
CDR3 DNA: TGTGCCAGCAGCCTCCGGGACAGGGGGTTCTATGGCTACACCTTC
CDR3 protein: CASSLRDRGFYGYTF

V gene: TRBV7-2
D gene: TRBD2
J gene: TRBJ2-3
clone size: many
CDR3 DNA: TGTGCCAGCAGCTGGGGACTAGCGTCCTCAGATACGCAGTATTTT
CDR3 protein: CASSWGLASSDTQYF

V gene: TRBV12-5
D gene: TRBD1
J gene: TRBJ1-5
clone size: -
CDR3 DNA: TGTGCTAGTGGCTCAGGGGACAGGGGCGCCCAGCCCCAGCATTTT
CDR3 protein: CASGSGDRGAQPQHF

V gene: TRBV28
D gene: -
J gene: TRBJ2-3
clone size: many
CDR3 DNA: TGTGCCAGCAGTTTAGGGGGGGCCCGGGCTGCAGATACGCAGTATTTT
CDR3 protein: CASSLGGARAADTQYF

V gene: TRBV28
D gene: -
J gene: TRBJ2-5
clone size: many
CDR3 DNA: TGTGCCAGCAGTTTCGGACACATCGAGGCCCAGTACTTC
CDR3 protein: CASSFGHIEAQYF

V gene: TRBV2
D gene: -
J gene: TRBJ1-2
clone size: many
CDR3 DNA: TGTGCCAGCAGGATAAACCGGGACACCCTTAACTATGGCTACACCTTC
CDR3 protein: CASRINRDTLNYGYTF

V gene: TRBV18
D gene: TRBD1
J gene: TRBJ2-7
clone size: many
CDR3 DNA: TGTGCCAGCTCAGACAGGGCCACTTCCTACGAGCAGTACTTC
CDR3 protein: CASSDRATSYEQYF